The T cell receptor beta chain described here comes from a study of glioma-infiltrating T cells. Overall study context: Some 1 million peripheral T cells were targeted at roughly 4- to 11-fold coverage.

Worth noting for this clonotype: Its antigen is still unknown.

V lost 4 bases, J lost 3 bases, and 13 bases lay in between. In germline, CDR1 is LGHNA, CDR2 YNFKEQ. The CDR3 totals 15 residues. Overall study results and limits: Above-expected tissue-blood divergence occurred in all gliomas, most in low-grade ones.

Using RNA template, CDR3s of TCR alpha and beta were amplified with iRepertoire arm-PCR. In TCRdb, the multiplex PCR reads were re-called with MiXCR into one record per CDR3 protein. The data show about 410,000 distinct CDR3 sequences, more than 35% seen once. Sequenced: glioma tissue, nonneoplastic brain tissue, or PBMCs (not recorded which). The rearrangement uses TRBV4-2 and TRBJ2-1; possibly TRBD1 or TRBD2 for D (5 bases each). The clonotype originates from a human donor with low-grade glioma or glioblastoma, undergoing nonglioma brain surgery, or in good health (not recorded which). In DNA form, the CDR3 reads TGTGCCAGCAGCCCTGTCGGGGCAGACTACAATGAGCAGTTCTTC. Amino acids: CASSPVGADYNEQFF.